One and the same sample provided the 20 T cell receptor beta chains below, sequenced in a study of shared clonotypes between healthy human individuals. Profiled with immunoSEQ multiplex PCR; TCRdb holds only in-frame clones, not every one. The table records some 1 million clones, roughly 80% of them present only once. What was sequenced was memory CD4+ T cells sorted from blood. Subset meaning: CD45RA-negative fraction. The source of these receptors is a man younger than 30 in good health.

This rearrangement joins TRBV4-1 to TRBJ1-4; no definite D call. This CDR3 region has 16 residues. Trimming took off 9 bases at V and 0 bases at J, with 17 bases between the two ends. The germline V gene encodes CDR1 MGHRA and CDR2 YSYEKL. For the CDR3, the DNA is TGCGCCAGTCAAGCGGGAATAACTGCAACTAATGAAAAACTGTTTTTT. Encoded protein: CASQAGITATNEKLFF.

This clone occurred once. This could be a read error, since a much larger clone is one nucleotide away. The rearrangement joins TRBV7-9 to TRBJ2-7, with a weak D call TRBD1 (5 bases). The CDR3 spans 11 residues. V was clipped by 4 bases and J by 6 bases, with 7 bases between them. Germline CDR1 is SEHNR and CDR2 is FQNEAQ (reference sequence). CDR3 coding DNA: TGTGCCAGCAGCTCAGGGCCCGAGCAGTACTTC. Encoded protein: CASSSGPEQYF.

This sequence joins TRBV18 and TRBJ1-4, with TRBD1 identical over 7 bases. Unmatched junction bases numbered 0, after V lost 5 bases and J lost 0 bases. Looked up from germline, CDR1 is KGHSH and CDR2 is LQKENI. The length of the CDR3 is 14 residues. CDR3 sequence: CASSTGATNEKLFF. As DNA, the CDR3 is TGTGCCAGCTCAACAGGGGCAACTAATGAAAAACTGTTTTTT.

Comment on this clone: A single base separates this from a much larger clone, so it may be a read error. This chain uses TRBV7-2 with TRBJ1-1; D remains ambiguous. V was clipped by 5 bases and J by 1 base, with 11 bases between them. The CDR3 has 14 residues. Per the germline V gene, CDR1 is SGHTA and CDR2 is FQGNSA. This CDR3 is CASSPQAGNTEAFF. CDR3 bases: TGTGCCAGCAGCCCCCAGGCAGGGAACACTGAAGCTTTCTTT.

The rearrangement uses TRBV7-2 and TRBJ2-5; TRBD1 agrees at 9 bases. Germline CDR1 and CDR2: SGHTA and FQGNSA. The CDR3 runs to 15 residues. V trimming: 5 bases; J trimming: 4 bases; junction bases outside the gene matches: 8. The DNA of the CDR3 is TGTGCCAGCAGCCTATCCTCACAGGGGGCAGAGACCCAGTACTTC. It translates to CASSLSSQGAETQYF.

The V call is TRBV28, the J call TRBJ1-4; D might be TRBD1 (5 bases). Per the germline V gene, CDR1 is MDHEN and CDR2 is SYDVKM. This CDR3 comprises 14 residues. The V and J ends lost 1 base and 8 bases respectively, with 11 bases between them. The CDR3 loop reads CASSLLGPNEKLFF. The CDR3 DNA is TGTGCCAGCAGTTTATTGGGGCCCAACGAAAAACTGTTTTTT.

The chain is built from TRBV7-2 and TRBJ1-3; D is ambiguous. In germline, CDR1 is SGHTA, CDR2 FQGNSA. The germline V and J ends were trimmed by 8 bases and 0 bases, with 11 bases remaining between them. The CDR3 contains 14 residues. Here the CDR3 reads CASRGVISGNTIYF. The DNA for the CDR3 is TGTGCCAGCCGGGGTGTCATCTCTGGAAACACCATATATTTT.

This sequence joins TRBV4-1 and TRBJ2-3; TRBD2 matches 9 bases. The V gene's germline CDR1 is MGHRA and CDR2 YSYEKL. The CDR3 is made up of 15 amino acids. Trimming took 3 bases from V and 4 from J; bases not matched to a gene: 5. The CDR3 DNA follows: TGCGCCAGCAGCCACCAGCGGGGGGTGTCAGATACGCAGTATTTT. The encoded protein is CASSHQRGVSDTQYF.

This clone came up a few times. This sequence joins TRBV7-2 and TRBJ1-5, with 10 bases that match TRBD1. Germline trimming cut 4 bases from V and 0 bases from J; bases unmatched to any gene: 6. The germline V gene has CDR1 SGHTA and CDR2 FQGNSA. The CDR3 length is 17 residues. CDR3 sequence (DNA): TGTGCCAGCAGCTCGGGACAGGGGCCGGATAGCAATCAGCCCCAGCATTTT. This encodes CASSSGQGPDSNQPQHF.

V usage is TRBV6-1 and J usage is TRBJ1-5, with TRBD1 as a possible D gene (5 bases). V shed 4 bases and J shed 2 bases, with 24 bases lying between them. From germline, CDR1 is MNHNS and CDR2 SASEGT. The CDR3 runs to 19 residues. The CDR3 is CASSGPRGSPVQGNQPQHF. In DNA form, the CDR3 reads TGTGCCAGCAGTGGACCAAGGGGAAGCCCAGTCCAGGGCAATCAGCCCCAGCATTTT.

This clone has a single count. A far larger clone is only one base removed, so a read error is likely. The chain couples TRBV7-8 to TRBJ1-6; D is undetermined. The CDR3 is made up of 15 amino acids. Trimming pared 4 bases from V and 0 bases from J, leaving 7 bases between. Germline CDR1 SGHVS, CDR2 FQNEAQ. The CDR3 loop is CASSSQSSYNSPLHF. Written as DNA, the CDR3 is TGTGCCAGCAGCTCTCAGAGCTCCTATAATTCACCCCTCCACTTT.

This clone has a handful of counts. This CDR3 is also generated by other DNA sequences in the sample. The CDR3 spells CASSYGQGTYEQYF. As DNA, the CDR3 is TGTGCCAGCAGTTACGGGCAGGGTACCTACGAGCAGTACTTC. The rearrangement uses TRBV6-5 and TRBJ2-7; D is perhaps TRBD1 (5 bases). The CDR3 has 14 amino acids. V was trimmed by 2 bases and J by 2 bases, leaving 10 bases between them. The V gene's germline CDR1 is MNHEY and CDR2 SVGAGI.

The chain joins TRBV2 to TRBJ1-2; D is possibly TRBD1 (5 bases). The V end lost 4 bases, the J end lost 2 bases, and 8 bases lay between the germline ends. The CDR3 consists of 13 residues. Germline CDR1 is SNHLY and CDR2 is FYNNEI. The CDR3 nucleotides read TGTGCCAGCAGTGTAGACAGAAACTATGGCTACACCTTC. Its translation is CASSVDRNYGYTF.

CDR3 sequence reads: CASSRAETGYGYTF. The CDR3 nucleotides read TGCGCCAGCAGCCGGGCTGAGACAGGGTACGGCTACACCTTC. The chain uses TRBV4-3 and TRBJ1-2; 7 nucleotides line up with TRBD1. The germline gives CDR1 LGHNA, CDR2 YSLEER. This CDR3 contains 14 residues. J lost 8 bases, V lost 4 bases, and 10 bases had no gene match.

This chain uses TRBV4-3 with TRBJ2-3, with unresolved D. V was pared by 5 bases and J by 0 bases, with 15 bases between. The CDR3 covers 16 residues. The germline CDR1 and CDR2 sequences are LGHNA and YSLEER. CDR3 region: CASSSAPATSTDTQYF. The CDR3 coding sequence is TGCGCCAGCAGCTCAGCCCCAGCTACTAGCACAGATACGCAGTATTTT.

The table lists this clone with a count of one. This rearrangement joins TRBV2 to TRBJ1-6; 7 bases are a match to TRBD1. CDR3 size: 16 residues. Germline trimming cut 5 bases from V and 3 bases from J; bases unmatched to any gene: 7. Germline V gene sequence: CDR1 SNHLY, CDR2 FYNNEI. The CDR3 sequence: CASSLGQLLYNSPLHF. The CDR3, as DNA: TGTGCCAGCAGTTTGGGACAGTTGCTCTATAATTCACCCCTCCACTTT.

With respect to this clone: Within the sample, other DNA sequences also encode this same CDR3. The CDR3 loop is CASSQDRAYEQYF. The CDR3 bases are TGTGCCAGCTCTCAGGACAGGGCCTACGAGCAGTACTTC. This rearrangement joins TRBV18 to TRBJ2-7; 8 bases align to TRBD1. V dropped 6 bases and J dropped 2; count of bases not matched to a gene: 3. The V gene's germline CDR1 is KGHSH and CDR2 LQKENI. CDR3 length: 13 residues.

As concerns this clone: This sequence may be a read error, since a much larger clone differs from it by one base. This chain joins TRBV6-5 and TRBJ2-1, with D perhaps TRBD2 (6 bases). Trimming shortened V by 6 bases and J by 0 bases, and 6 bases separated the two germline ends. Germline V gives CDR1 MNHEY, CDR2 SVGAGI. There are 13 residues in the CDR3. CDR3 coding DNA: TGTGCCAGCAGCGGGGGCTCCTACAATGAGCAGTTCTTC. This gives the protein CASSGGSYNEQFF.

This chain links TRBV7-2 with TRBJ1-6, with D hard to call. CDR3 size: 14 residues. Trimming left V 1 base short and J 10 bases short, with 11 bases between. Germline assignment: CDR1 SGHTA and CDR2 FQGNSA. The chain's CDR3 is CASSLGLGGSPLHF. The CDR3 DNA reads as TGTGCCAGCAGCTTAGGTCTGGGTGGATCACCCCTCCACTTT.

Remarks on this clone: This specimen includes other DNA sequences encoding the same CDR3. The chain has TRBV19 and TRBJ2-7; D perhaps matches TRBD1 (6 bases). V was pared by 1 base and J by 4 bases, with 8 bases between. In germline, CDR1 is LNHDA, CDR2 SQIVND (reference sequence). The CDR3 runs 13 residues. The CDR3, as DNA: TGTGCCAGTAGTATAGGCAGGGGTTACGAGCAGTACTTC. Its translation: CASSIGRGYEQYF.